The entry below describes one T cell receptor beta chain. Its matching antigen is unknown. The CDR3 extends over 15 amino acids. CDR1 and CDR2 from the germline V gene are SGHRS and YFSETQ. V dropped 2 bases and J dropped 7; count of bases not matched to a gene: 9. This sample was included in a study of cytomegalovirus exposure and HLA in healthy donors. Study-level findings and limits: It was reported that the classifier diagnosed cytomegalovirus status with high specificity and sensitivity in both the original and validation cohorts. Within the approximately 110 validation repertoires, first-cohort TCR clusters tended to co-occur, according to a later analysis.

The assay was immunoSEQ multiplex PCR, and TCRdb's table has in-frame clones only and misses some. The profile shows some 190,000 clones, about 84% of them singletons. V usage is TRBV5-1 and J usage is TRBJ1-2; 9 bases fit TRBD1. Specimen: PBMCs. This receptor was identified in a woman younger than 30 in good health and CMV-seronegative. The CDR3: CASSFGDREIGGYTF. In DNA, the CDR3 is TGCGCCAGCAGCTTCGGGGACAGGGAAATCGGTGGCTACACCTTC.